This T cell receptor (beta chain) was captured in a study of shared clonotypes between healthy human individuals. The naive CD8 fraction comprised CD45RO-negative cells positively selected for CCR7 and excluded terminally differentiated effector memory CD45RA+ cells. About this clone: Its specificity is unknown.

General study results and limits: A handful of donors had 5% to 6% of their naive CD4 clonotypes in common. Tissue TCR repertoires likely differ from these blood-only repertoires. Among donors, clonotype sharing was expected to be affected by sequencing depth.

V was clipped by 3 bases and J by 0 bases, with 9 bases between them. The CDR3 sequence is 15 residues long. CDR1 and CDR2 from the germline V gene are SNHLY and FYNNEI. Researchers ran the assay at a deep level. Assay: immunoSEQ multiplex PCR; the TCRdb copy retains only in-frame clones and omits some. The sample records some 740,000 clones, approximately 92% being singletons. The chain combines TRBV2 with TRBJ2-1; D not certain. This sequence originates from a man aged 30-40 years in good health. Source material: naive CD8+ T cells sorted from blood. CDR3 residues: CASSDTGSSYNEQFF. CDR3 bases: TGTGCCAGCAGTGATACGGGCAGCTCCTACAATGAGCAGTTCTTC.